Listed below are T cell receptor beta chains from one sample, sequenced in a study of CD8 T cells in Susac syndrome. Via MiXCR, TCRdb re-called the immunoSEQ multiplex PCR reads, giving one row per CDR3 protein. Among 170,000 or so distinct CDR3 sequences listed, just under 95% were seen once. The specimen was CD4+ T cells from PBMCs. The receptor set was obtained from a human donor with Susac syndrome. Each CDR3 is given with its conserved first and last residue. The order of the fields is D gene, J gene, V gene, clone size, CDR3 protein, CDR3 DNA. The D gene is left open where the match is weak. A clone size is listed for some rows: how often the clone was seen (once, few, many), or a class if it is expanded.

D gene: .; J gene: TRBJ2-3; V gene: TRBV27; clone size: .; CDR3 protein: CASSFYREDTQYF; CDR3 DNA: TGTGCCAGCAGTTTTTACCGAGAAGATACGCAGTATTTT
D gene: .; J gene: TRBJ2-2; V gene: TRBV4-1; clone size: .; CDR3 protein: CASSQGDGGELFF; CDR3 DNA: TGCGCCAGCAGCCAAGGCGATGGCGGGGAGCTGTTTTTT
D gene: .; J gene: TRBJ1-4; V gene: TRBV20-1; clone size: .; CDR3 protein: CSARASETNEKLFF; CDR3 DNA: TGCAGTGCTAGAGCTTCTGAAACTAATGAAAAACTGTTTTTT
D gene: TRBD1; J gene: TRBJ2-3; V gene: TRBV20-1; clone size: .; CDR3 protein: CSVTDRVTDTQYF; CDR3 DNA: TGCAGTGTCACGGACAGGGTTACAGATACGCAGTATTTT
D gene: TRBD1; J gene: TRBJ2-5; V gene: TRBV3-1; clone size: .; CDR3 protein: CASSHQSSPIQGAGTQYF; CDR3 DNA: TGTGCCAGCAGCCACCAGTCATCCCCAATTCAGGGGGCTGGGACCCAGTACTTC
D gene: .; J gene: TRBJ2-3; V gene: TRBV4-2; clone size: .; CDR3 protein: CASSQEVRGGTDTQYF; CDR3 DNA: TGTGCCAGCAGCCAAGAGGTCAGGGGAGGGACAGATACGCAGTATTTT
D gene: .; J gene: TRBJ2-7; V gene: TRBV29-1; clone size: .; CDR3 protein: CSAASSPLLEQYF; CDR3 DNA: TGCAGCGCCGCATCTAGCCCCCTGCTCGAGCAGTACTTC
D gene: TRBD2; J gene: TRBJ2-2; V gene: TRBV20-1; clone size: .; CDR3 protein: CSASGTRDTGELFF; CDR3 DNA: TGCAGTGCTAGTGGGACTAGGGACACCGGGGAGCTGTTTTTT
D gene: .; J gene: TRBJ2-1; V gene: TRBV20-1; clone size: .; CDR3 protein: CSAAPAYNEQFF; CDR3 DNA: TGCAGTGCCGCTCCTGCCTACAATGAGCAGTTCTTC
D gene: .; J gene: TRBJ2-7; V gene: TRBV5-6; clone size: .; CDR3 protein: CASSLAGSSYEQYF; CDR3 DNA: TGTGCCAGCAGCTTGGCAGGTTCCTCCTACGAGCAGTACTTC
D gene: TRBD2; J gene: TRBJ2-5; V gene: TRBV3-1; clone size: .; CDR3 protein: CASSPSTSGPWETQYF; CDR3 DNA: TGTGCCAGCAGCCCCTCAACTAGCGGCCCCTGGGAGACCCAGTACTTC
D gene: TRBD2; J gene: TRBJ2-5; V gene: TRBV4-1; clone size: .; CDR3 protein: CASSQTLAGVETQYF; CDR3 DNA: TGCGCCAGCAGCCAAACACTAGCGGGAGTGGAGACCCAGTACTTC
D gene: .; J gene: TRBJ2-7; V gene: TRBV7-9; clone size: .; CDR3 protein: CASSFGGTVYEQYF; CDR3 DNA: TGTGCCAGCAGCTTTGGGGGCACGGTGTACGAGCAGTACTTC
D gene: .; J gene: TRBJ1-3; V gene: TRBV9; clone size: .; CDR3 protein: CASSAAGHGYTIYF; CDR3 DNA: TGTGCCAGCAGCGCCGCGGGGCATGGATACACCATATATTTT
D gene: .; J gene: TRBJ2-5; V gene: TRBV15; clone size: .; CDR3 protein: CATSRDRAIQETQYF; CDR3 DNA: TGTGCCACCAGCAGAGACAGGGCGATCCAAGAGACCCAGTACTTC
D gene: .; J gene: TRBJ2-2; V gene: TRBV9; clone size: .; CDR3 protein: CASSVQMGTGELFF; CDR3 DNA: TGTGCCAGCAGCGTCCAGATGGGGACCGGGGAGCTGTTTTTT
D gene: .; J gene: TRBJ1-4; V gene: TRBV14; clone size: .; CDR3 protein: CASSQEPRIWGTNEKLFF; CDR3 DNA: TGTGCCAGCAGCCAAGAACCCCGGATTTGGGGGACTAATGAAAAACTGTTTTTT
D gene: .; J gene: TRBJ1-1; V gene: TRBV30; clone size: .; CDR3 protein: CAWTKGGDTEAFF; CDR3 DNA: TGTGCCTGGACCAAAGGGGGAGACACTGAAGCTTTCTTT
D gene: .; J gene: TRBJ2-5; V gene: TRBV2; clone size: .; CDR3 protein: CASSVRAQYF; CDR3 DNA: TGTGCCAGCAGTGTGCGGGCCCAGTACTTC
D gene: .; J gene: TRBJ1-5; V gene: TRBV19; clone size: .; CDR3 protein: CASSITGTGNQPQHF; CDR3 DNA: TGTGCCAGTAGTATTACTGGGACTGGCAATCAGCCCCAGCATTTT
D gene: TRBD2; J gene: TRBJ2-1; V gene: TRBV20-1; clone size: .; CDR3 protein: CSARDTSGGYNEQFF; CDR3 DNA: TGCAGTGCTAGAGACACTAGCGGGGGATACAATGAGCAGTTCTTC
D gene: .; J gene: TRBJ2-5; V gene: TRBV28; clone size: .; CDR3 protein: CASVLQGTQYF; CDR3 DNA: TGTGCCAGCGTCCTCCAGGGGACCCAGTACTTC
D gene: .; J gene: TRBJ1-1; V gene: TRBV29-1; clone size: .; CDR3 protein: CSVEDGAGETEAFF; CDR3 DNA: TGCAGCGTTGAAGATGGCGCGGGGGAGACTGAAGCTTTCTTT
D gene: .; J gene: TRBJ2-1; V gene: TRBV9; clone size: .; CDR3 protein: CASSVGPSSYNEQFF; CDR3 DNA: TGTGCCAGCAGCGTAGGGCCGAGCTCCTACAATGAGCAGTTCTTC
D gene: .; J gene: TRBJ1-1; V gene: TRBV28; clone size: .; CDR3 protein: CASRTPPRTEAFF; CDR3 DNA: TGTGCCAGCAGAACGCCCCCGAGGACTGAAGCTTTCTTT
D gene: TRBD1; J gene: TRBJ1-1; V gene: TRBV29-1; clone size: .; CDR3 protein: CSVTDRVTEAFF; CDR3 DNA: TGCAGCGTTACGGACAGGGTGACTGAAGCTTTCTTT
D gene: .; J gene: TRBJ2-7; V gene: TRBV28; clone size: .; CDR3 protein: CASRDTGIPSYEQYF; CDR3 DNA: TGTGCCAGCAGGGATACAGGAATTCCATCGTACGAGCAGTACTTC
D gene: .; J gene: TRBJ1-1; V gene: TRBV4-1; clone size: .; CDR3 protein: CASSQDPGRGTEAFF; CDR3 DNA: TGCGCCAGCAGCCAAGATCCAGGGAGGGGCACTGAAGCTTTCTTT
D gene: .; J gene: TRBJ2-2; V gene: TRBV18; clone size: .; CDR3 protein: CASSPENTGELFF; CDR3 DNA: TGTGCCAGCTCACCGGAGAACACCGGGGAGCTGTTTTTT
D gene: .; J gene: TRBJ2-2; V gene: TRBV11-2; clone size: .; CDR3 protein: CASEMSLGANTGELFF; CDR3 DNA: TGTGCCAGCGAAATGAGCCTCGGCGCGAACACCGGGGAGCTGTTTTTT
D gene: TRBD2; J gene: TRBJ2-5; V gene: TRBV7-2; clone size: .; CDR3 protein: CASSPRLAGDKTQYF; CDR3 DNA: TGTGCCAGCAGCCCGCGACTAGCGGGGGACAAGACCCAGTACTTC
D gene: .; J gene: TRBJ2-7; V gene: TRBV28; clone size: .; CDR3 protein: CASSPQRVTYEQYF; CDR3 DNA: TGTGCCAGCAGCCCCCAGCGGGTTACCTACGAGCAGTACTTC
D gene: TRBD1; J gene: TRBJ1-2; V gene: TRBV28; clone size: .; CDR3 protein: CASSAPGQHYGYTF; CDR3 DNA: TGTGCCAGCAGTGCACCGGGACAGCACTATGGCTACACCTTC
D gene: .; J gene: TRBJ1-1; V gene: TRBV3-1; clone size: once; CDR3 protein: CASSPTMMNTEAFF; CDR3 DNA: TGTGCCAGCAGCCCGACGATGATGAACACTGAAGCTTTCTTT
D gene: .; J gene: TRBJ2-1; V gene: TRBV6-6; clone size: once; CDR3 protein: CASSYGTYNEQFF; CDR3 DNA: TGTGCCAGCAGTTACGGGACTTACAATGAGCAGTTCTTC
D gene: TRBD2; J gene: TRBJ2-5; V gene: TRBV12-3/TRBV12-4; clone size: .; CDR3 protein: CASTIAGLAGERETQYF; CDR3 DNA: TGTGCCAGCACCATCGCGGGACTAGCGGGAGAGCGAGAGACCCAGTACTTC
D gene: .; J gene: TRBJ1-2; V gene: TRBV7-2; clone size: .; CDR3 protein: CASRSYNGGYTF; CDR3 DNA: TGTGCCAGCAGATCGTACAATGGAGGCTACACCTTC
D gene: TRBD2; J gene: TRBJ2-3; V gene: TRBV7-2; clone size: .; CDR3 protein: CASSSSGNTDTQYF; CDR3 DNA: TGTGCCAGCAGTTCTAGCGGGAACACAGATACGCAGTATTTT
D gene: .; J gene: TRBJ1-6; V gene: TRBV30; clone size: .; CDR3 protein: CAWGGLNSPLHF; CDR3 DNA: TGTGCCTGGGGTGGCCTTAATTCACCCCTCCACTTT
D gene: TRBD2; J gene: TRBJ2-5; V gene: TRBV7-9; clone size: .; CDR3 protein: CASSLFAGGPRETQYF; CDR3 DNA: TGTGCCAGCAGCTTATTTGCGGGGGGACCGAGAGAGACCCAGTACTTC
D gene: .; J gene: TRBJ2-7; V gene: TRBV28; clone size: .; CDR3 protein: CASMSQRVPPYEQYF; CDR3 DNA: TGTGCCAGCATGTCCCAGCGGGTCCCCCCCTACGAGCAGTACTTC
D gene: TRBD1; J gene: TRBJ2-3; V gene: TRBV20-1; clone size: .; CDR3 protein: CSARRTGLSTDTQYF; CDR3 DNA: TGCAGTGCTAGGCGGACAGGTCTTAGCACAGATACGCAGTATTTT
D gene: .; J gene: TRBJ1-1; V gene: TRBV18; clone size: .; CDR3 protein: CASSLLWDTEAFF; CDR3 DNA: TGTGCCAGCTCACTGCTCTGGGACACTGAAGCTTTCTTT
D gene: .; J gene: TRBJ1-2; V gene: TRBV27; clone size: .; CDR3 protein: CASKKDPTGSNYGYTF; CDR3 DNA: TGTGCCAGCAAGAAGGATCCAACAGGTTCTAACTATGGCTACACCTTC
D gene: TRBD2; J gene: TRBJ2-3; V gene: TRBV4-3; clone size: .; CDR3 protein: CASSQDFPSGDTQYF; CDR3 DNA: TGCGCCAGCAGCCAAGATTTCCCTAGCGGAGATACGCAGTATTTT
D gene: .; J gene: TRBJ2-3; V gene: TRBV29-1; clone size: .; CDR3 protein: CSVDRGSTDTQYF; CDR3 DNA: TGCAGCGTTGATAGGGGGAGCACAGATACGCAGTATTTT
D gene: TRBD1; J gene: TRBJ2-1; V gene: TRBV29-1; clone size: .; CDR3 protein: CSVGTGNHNEQFF; CDR3 DNA: TGCAGCGTGGGGACAGGGAACCACAATGAGCAGTTCTTC
D gene: .; J gene: TRBJ2-7; V gene: TRBV6-6; clone size: .; CDR3 protein: CASSYAWPKTYEQYF; CDR3 DNA: TGTGCCAGCAGTTACGCTTGGCCGAAAACCTACGAGCAGTACTTC
D gene: .; J gene: TRBJ2-5; V gene: TRBV20-1; clone size: .; CDR3 protein: CSASPPPPDFLQETQYF; CDR3 DNA: TGCAGTGCTAGTCCACCCCCCCCGGACTTCCTACAAGAGACCCAGTACTTC
D gene: TRBD1; J gene: TRBJ1-2; V gene: TRBV30; clone size: .; CDR3 protein: CAWSYDREAGYTF; CDR3 DNA: TGTGCCTGGAGTTACGACAGGGAAGCCGGCTACACCTTC
D gene: .; J gene: TRBJ2-7; V gene: TRBV1; clone size: .; CDR3 protein: CTSSQETIEGGRSYEQYF; CDR3 DNA: TGCACCAGCAGCCAAGAGACTATCGAGGGCGGGAGGTCCTACGAGCAGTACTTC
D gene: .; J gene: TRBJ1-5; V gene: TRBV28; clone size: .; CDR3 protein: CASSQGGHQPQHF; CDR3 DNA: TGTGCCAGCAGCCAGGGAGGCCATCAGCCCCAGCATTTT
D gene: TRBD2; J gene: TRBJ2-1; V gene: TRBV28; clone size: once; CDR3 protein: CASSGRVVNEQFF; CDR3 DNA: TGTGCCAGTAGCGGGAGGGTTGTGAATGAGCAGTTCTTC
D gene: TRBD1; J gene: TRBJ2-3; V gene: TRBV6-5; clone size: .; CDR3 protein: CASSSGQGATRTDTQYF; CDR3 DNA: TGTGCCAGCAGTTCGGGACAGGGGGCTACCCGCACAGATACGCAGTATTTT